The 14 T cell receptor beta chains below come from one sample, sequenced in a study of cytomegalovirus exposure and HLA in healthy donors. The PCR ran on 60 Vbeta and 13 Jbeta primers. Method: immunoSEQ multiplex PCR; TCRdb's copy keeps in-frame clones and lacks some. The table for this sample gives 150,000 to 200,000 clones. Sequencing was carried out using PBMCs. All receptors come from a man younger than 45 in good health and CMV-seronegative.

The CDR3: CASSWPSAGTTYNEQFF. The CDR3 DNA follows: TGCGCCAGCAGCTGGCCGTCCGCGGGTACTACCTACAATGAGCAGTTCTTC. V usage is TRBV5-1 and J usage is TRBJ2-1, with D possibly matching TRBD2 (5 bases). The length of the CDR3 is 17 residues. Trimming pared 3 bases from V and 2 bases from J, leaving 18 bases between. Germline CDR1 reads SGHRS; CDR2 reads YFSETQ.

The DNA of the CDR3 is TGTGCCAGCAGCCCCTTAGCGCATAGGGATACGCAGTATTTT. Protein sequence: CASSPLAHRDTQYF. The chain has TRBV7-9 and TRBJ2-3; tentatively, D is TRBD2 (5 bases). Trimming took off 5 bases at V and 6 bases at J, with 15 bases between the two ends. From germline, CDR1 is SEHNR and CDR2 FQNEAQ (reference sequence). The CDR3 is made up of 14 amino acids.

V gene TRBV6-1 combines with J gene TRBJ1-5; 9 bases are shared with TRBD1. V dropped 3 bases and J dropped 5; count of bases not matched to a gene: 2. From germline, CDR1 is MNHNS and CDR2 SASEGT. The CDR3 contains 14 residues. CDR3 amino acids: CASSEGQGYQPQHF. As DNA, the CDR3 is TGTGCCAGCAGTGAGGGACAGGGCTATCAGCCCCAGCATTTT.

The V call is TRBV30, the J call TRBJ2-7; 7 bases agree with TRBD2. Germline CDR1 and CDR2: GTSNPN and SVGIG (reference sequence). This CDR3 is 12 amino acids long. V was pared by 5 bases and J by 6 bases, with 7 bases of the junction left unmatched. The CDR3: CAWGGSGGEQYF. CDR3 nucleotides: TGTGCCTGGGGTGGCTCGGGGGGCGAGCAGTACTTC.

The gene calls are TRBV5-8 and TRBJ1-2; 8 nucleotides agree with TRBD1. The germline CDR1 and CDR2 sequences are SGHTS and YDEGEE. Unmatched junction bases numbered 4, after V lost 6 bases and J lost 3 bases. The length of the CDR3 is 13 residues. CDR3 protein: CASIPTGDYGYTF. The CDR3 coding sequence is TGTGCCAGCATCCCGACAGGGGACTATGGCTACACCTTC. The full variable domain, rest sourced from reference TRBV5-8 and TRBJ1-2, is EAGVTQSPTHLIKTRGQQATLRCSPISGHTSVYWYQQALGLGLQFLLWYDEGEERNRGNFPPRFSGRQFPNYSSELNVNALELEDSALYLCASIPTGDYGYTFGSGTRLTVV.

In DNA form, the CDR3 reads TGTGCCAGCAGTGGGGGGCAGGCTGTGGATAGCAATCAGCCCCAGCATTTT. Translated: CASSGGQAVDSNQPQHF. This chain connects TRBV6-1 to TRBJ1-5; tentatively, D is TRBD1 (6 bases). The CDR3 sequence is 17 residues long. The germline V gene encodes CDR1 MNHNS and CDR2 SASEGT. Trimming cost V 4 bases and J 0 bases, with 16 bases left between them.

The chain is built from TRBV7-9 and TRBJ1-4; unclear D gene. This CDR3 is 16 amino acids long. The V end lost 5 bases, the J end lost 6 bases, and 19 bases lay between the germline ends. The germline CDR1 and CDR2 sequences are SEHNR and FQNEAQ (reference sequence). The CDR3 loop reads CASSLGRRGFDEKLFF. CDR3 bases: TGTGCCAGCAGCCTGGGGAGAAGAGGGTTCGATGAAAAACTGTTTTTT.

The chain uses TRBV6-1 and TRBJ1-4; no clear D. V lost 0 bases and J lost 0, with 11 bases in between. The germline V gene has CDR1 MNHNS and CDR2 SASEGT. The length of the CDR3 is 17 residues. The CDR3 nucleotides are TGTGCCAGCAGTGAAGCAATACTAGTCGCAACTAATGAAAAACTGTTTTTT. Its protein is CASSEAILVATNEKLFF.

The J gene is TRBJ1-1, the V gene TRBV5-4; no firm D call. This CDR3 spans 14 amino acids. Per the germline V gene, CDR1 is SGHNT and CDR2 is YYREEE (reference sequence). V dropped 0 bases and J dropped 1 base, with 7 bases sitting between them. CDR3 in DNA: TGTGCCAGCAGCTTGGATTTGGCGAACACTGAAGCTTTCTTT. Residues: CASSLDLANTEAFF.

The chain recombines TRBV15 with TRBJ2-1, with TRBD2 identical over 13 bases. The CDR3 has 15 amino acids. V lost 4 bases and J lost 9; bases outside the gene matches: 6. The germline V gene has CDR1 LNHNV and CDR2 YYDKDF (reference sequence). CDR3: CATSKGTSGNLEQFF. CDR3 DNA sequence: TGTGCCACCAGCAAAGGGACTAGCGGGAACCTTGAGCAGTTCTTC.

This chain connects TRBV5-6 to TRBJ1-4, with D hard to call. In germline, CDR1 is SGHDT, CDR2 YYEEEE. Trimming cost V 1 base and J 3 bases, with 10 bases left between them. The CDR3 contains 15 residues. In nucleotides, the CDR3 is TGTGCCAGCAGCTTGTCTGCGGAGGCTAATGAAAAACTGTTTTTT. This codes for CASSLSAEANEKLFF.

The rearrangement joins TRBV28 to TRBJ1-3, with D possibly being TRBD1 (6 bases). Trimming shortened V by 5 bases and J by 2 bases, and 16 bases separated the two germline ends. The CDR3 has 16 residues. CDR1 MDHEN and CDR2 SYDVKM come from the germline V gene. The CDR3 DNA follows: TGTGCCAGCAGTCCCCAAGGGGGAGGGCCTGGAAACACCATATATTTT. It codes for CASSPQGGGPGNTIYF.

The J gene is TRBJ2-1, the V gene TRBV7-9, with 10 bases that match TRBD2. Trimming cost V 5 bases and J 7 bases; bases outside gene matches: 8. Germline CDR1 is SEHNR and CDR2 is FQNEAQ (reference sequence). The CDR3 consists of 15 residues. As DNA, the CDR3 is TGTGCCAGCAGCCCAGCGGGGGGGAAGGAAAATGAGCAGTTCTTC. Translating gives CASSPAGGKENEQFF. Together with reference TRBV7-9 and TRBJ2-1, the CDR3 gives the full variable domain: DTGVSQNPRHKITKRGQNVTFRCDPISEHNRLYWYRQTLGQGPEFLTYFQNEAQLEKSRLLSDRFSAERPKGSFSTLEIQRTEQGDSAMYLCASSPAGGKENEQFFGPGTRLTVL.

This chain connects TRBV11-3 to TRBJ2-3; D may be TRBD1 (6 bases). CDR1 is SGHNT, CDR2 YENEEA, per germline. V was pared by 7 bases and J by 0 bases, with 11 bases between. This CDR3 region has 14 residues. The DNA of the CDR3 is TGTGCCAGCACGAGACAGGCGAGCACAGATACGCAGTATTTT. Its protein is CASTRQASTDTQYF. Drawing the rest from reference TRBV11-3 and TRBJ2-3, the complete variable domain is EAGVVQSPRYKIIEKKQPVAFWCNPISGHNTLYWYLQNLGQGPELLIRYENEEAVDDSQLPKDRFSAERLKGVDSTLKIQPAELGDSAVYLCASTRQASTDTQYFGPGTRLTVL.